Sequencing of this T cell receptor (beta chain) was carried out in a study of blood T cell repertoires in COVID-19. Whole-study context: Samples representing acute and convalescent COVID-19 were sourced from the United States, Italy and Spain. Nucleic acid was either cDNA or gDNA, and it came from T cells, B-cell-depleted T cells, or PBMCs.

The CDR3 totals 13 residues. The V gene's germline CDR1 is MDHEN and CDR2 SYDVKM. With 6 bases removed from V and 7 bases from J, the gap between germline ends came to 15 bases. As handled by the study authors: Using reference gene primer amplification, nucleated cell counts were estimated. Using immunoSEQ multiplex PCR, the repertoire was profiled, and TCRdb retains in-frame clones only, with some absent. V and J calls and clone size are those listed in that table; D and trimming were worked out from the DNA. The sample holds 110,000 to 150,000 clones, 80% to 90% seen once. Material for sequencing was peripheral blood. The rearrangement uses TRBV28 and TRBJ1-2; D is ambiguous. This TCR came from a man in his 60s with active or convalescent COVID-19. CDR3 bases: TGTGCCAGCAGCCCACGACATTTCTCTGGCTACACCTTC. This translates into CASSPRHFSGYTF.